Shown below are 9 T cell receptor beta chains from a single sample sequenced in a study of CD8 T cells in ankylosing spondylitis. TCRdb processed the 5' RACE reads anew with MiXCR; each CDR3 protein has one entry. This sample has some 270,000 distinct CDR3 sequences; roughly 32% occur once, and the top ten carry approximately 4.6%. Sequenced input: blood, either unsorted or a sorted T cell fraction (not recorded which). These receptors originate from a male donor with ankylosing spondylitis or in good health (not recorded which).

The table lists this clonotype with a few counts. V and J are TRBV7-3 and TRBJ2-2; 7 bases match TRBD2. The CDR3 extends over 16 amino acids. Germline loops: CDR1 SGHTA, CDR2 FQGTGA. Germline trimming cut 4 bases from V and 7 bases from J; bases unmatched to any gene: 12. CDR3 sequence reads: CASSSLLGGLGGELFF. The CDR3 nucleotides are TGTGCCAGCAGCTCCCTGCTCGGGGGGTTGGGCGGGGAGCTGTTTTTT.

The rearrangement joins TRBV5-6 to TRBJ2-5, with D possibly called TRBD1 or TRBD2 (6 bases each). Germline V lookup: CDR1 SGHDT, CDR2 YYEEEE. V was shortened by 1 base and J by 2 bases, with 12 bases between the two germline ends. The CDR3 is 15 amino acids. The CDR3 loop reads CASSLPGGRQETQYF. Written as DNA, the CDR3 is TGTGCCAGCAGCTTGCCCGGGGGCCGTCAAGAGACCCAGTACTTC.

This chain links TRBV20-1 with TRBJ2-3; the D call may be TRBD1 or TRBD2 (5 bases each). The CDR3 runs 15 residues. CDR1 is DFQATT, CDR2 SNEGSKA, per germline (reference sequence). V lost 3 bases to trimming and J lost 1 base, with 14 bases between them. This CDR3 is CSASKGTRGTDTQYF. The CDR3 region has the DNA TGCAGTGCTAGTAAGGGGACCAGAGGCACAGATACGCAGTATTTT.

This clonotype was found a few times. The chain employs TRBV7-9 and TRBJ1-1; D is unresolved. Trimming took off 7 bases at V and 0 bases at J, with 12 bases between the two ends. This CDR3 has 14 amino acids. The germline gives CDR1 SEHNR, CDR2 FQNEAQ (reference sequence). CDR3 sequence: CASTDGTLNTEAFF. Here the CDR3 DNA reads TGTGCCAGCACCGATGGCACCCTGAACACTGAAGCTTTCTTT.

This clonotype was observed a few times. The chain joins TRBV20-1 to TRBJ1-2; 10 bases line up with TRBD1. Trimming cost V 4 bases and J 4 bases; bases outside gene matches: 6. The CDR3 length is 14 residues. CDR1 and CDR2 from the germline V gene are DFQATT and SNEGSKA (reference sequence). This CDR3 is CSATLDRGVYGYTF. The CDR3 DNA is TGCAGTGCTACATTGGACAGGGGGGTCTATGGCTACACCTTC.

This clonotype was observed a few times. The chain is built from TRBV9 and TRBJ2-1, with a weak D call TRBD1 (6 bases). The V gene lost 3 bases and the J gene lost 10 bases, with 17 bases spanning the gap. Germline V gene data show CDR1 as SGDLS and CDR2 as YYNGEE. The CDR3 extends over 14 amino acids. In DNA, the CDR3 is TGTGCCAGCAGCGCATCTACAGGGTCAGGAGAGCAGTTCTTC. It specifies CASSASTGSGEQFF.

This rearrangement joins TRBV20-1 to TRBJ2-7, with 8 positions matching TRBD2. With 2 bases clipped from V and 2 bases from J, the junction kept 11 bases outside the gene matches. The CDR3 extends over 16 amino acids. Looked up from germline, CDR1 is DFQATT and CDR2 is SNEGSKA (reference sequence). CDR3 nucleotides: TGCAGTGCTAGACTACGGGAGGGGTTATTGCCCTACGAGCAGTACTTC. Its translation: CSARLREGLLPYEQYF.

The chain recombines TRBV4-2 with TRBJ2-7; 8 nucleotides line up with TRBD1. The CDR3 contains 15 residues. From germline, CDR1 is LGHNA and CDR2 YNFKEQ. The V and J ends lost 1 base and 1 base, in that order; junction bases with no gene match: 3. The CDR3 nucleotides read TGTGCCAGCAGCCAAGTCACAGGGGGTTCCTACGAGCAGTACTTC. Its translation: CASSQVTGGSYEQYF.

The chain carries TRBV2 and TRBJ2-1; 14 bases agree with TRBD2. This CDR3 is built from 15 residues. V was pared by 5 bases and J by 7 bases, with 4 bases of the junction left unmatched. Germline loops: CDR1 SNHLY, CDR2 FYNNEI. CDR3 amino acids: CASSRLAGGVNEQFF. In DNA form, the CDR3 reads TGTGCCAGCAGTCGACTAGCGGGGGGGGTTAATGAGCAGTTCTTC.